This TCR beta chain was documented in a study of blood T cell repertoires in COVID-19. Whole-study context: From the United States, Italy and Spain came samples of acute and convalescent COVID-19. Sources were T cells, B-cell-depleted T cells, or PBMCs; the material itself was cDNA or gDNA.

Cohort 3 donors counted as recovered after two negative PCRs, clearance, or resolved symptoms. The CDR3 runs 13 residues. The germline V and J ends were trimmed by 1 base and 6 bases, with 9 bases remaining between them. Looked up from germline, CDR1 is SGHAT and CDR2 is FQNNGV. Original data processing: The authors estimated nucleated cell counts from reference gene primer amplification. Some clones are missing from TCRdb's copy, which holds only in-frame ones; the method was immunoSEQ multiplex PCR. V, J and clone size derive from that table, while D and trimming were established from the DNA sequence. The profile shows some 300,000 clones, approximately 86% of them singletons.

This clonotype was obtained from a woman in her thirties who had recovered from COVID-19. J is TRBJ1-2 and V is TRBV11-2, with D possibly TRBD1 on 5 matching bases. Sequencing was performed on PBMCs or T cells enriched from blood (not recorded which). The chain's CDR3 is CASSLGAGNGYTF. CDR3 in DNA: TGTGCCAGCAGCTTAGGGGCAGGGAATGGCTACACCTTC. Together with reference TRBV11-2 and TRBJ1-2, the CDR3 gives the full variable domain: EAGVAQSPRYKIIEKRQSVAFWCNPISGHATLYWYQQILGQGPKLLIQFQNNGVVDDSQLPKDRFSAERLKGVDSTLKIQPAKLEDSAVYLCASSLGAGNGYTFGSGTRLTVV.